The 20 T cell receptor beta chains presented below share a single source sample, sequenced in a study of control samples from healthy donors and cancer patients. This table comes from immunoSEQ multiplex PCR, and its TCRdb copy is limited to in-frame clones, with some not included. The data hold around 30,000 clones, with approximately 86% observed a single time. The sample consisted of PBMCs. These receptors were taken from a woman between 40 and 55 years old with lung cancer.

This chain uses TRBV28 with TRBJ1-2, with D tentatively TRBD1 (6 bases). The V gene's germline CDR1 is MDHEN and CDR2 SYDVKM. The length of the CDR3 is 14 residues. V lost 5 bases, J lost 6 bases, and 16 bases lay in between. In DNA form, the CDR3 reads TGTGCCAGCAGTCGCACAGGGTGGGGGCATGGCTACACCTTC. Translation: CASSRTGWGHGYTF.

V usage is TRBV30 and J usage is TRBJ2-5; D gene ambiguous. Germline V gives CDR1 GTSNPN, CDR2 SVGIG (reference sequence). The V and J ends lost 5 bases and 5 bases respectively, with 9 bases between them. The CDR3 spans 11 residues. This CDR3 reads CAWGLRETQYF. CDR3 bases: TGTGCCTGGGGGCTGCGGGAGACCCAGTACTTC.

J is TRBJ1-6 and V is TRBV6-5; D uncertain. This CDR3 is built from 14 residues. Germline CDR1 reads MNHEY; CDR2 reads SVGAGI. The V and J ends lost 6 bases and 3 bases respectively, with 9 bases between them. CDR3 protein: CASRPMGYNSPLHF. The CDR3 nucleotides are TGTGCCAGCAGACCGATGGGCTATAATTCACCCCTCCACTTT.

This clone was picked up one time. V usage is TRBV6-5 and J usage is TRBJ2-7, with 9 nucleotides matching TRBD1. This CDR3 is built from 15 residues. V shed 0 bases, J shed 1 base, and the junction held 1 base outside the gene matches. The germline gives CDR1 MNHEY, CDR2 SVGAGI. The DNA of the CDR3 is TGTGCCAGCAGTTACTCAGGGACAGGGTCCTACGAGCAGTACTTC. The encoded protein is CASSYSGTGSYEQYF.

The gene calls are TRBV24-1 and TRBJ1-1; D is unresolved. Germline V lookup: CDR1 KGHDR, CDR2 SFDVKD. The CDR3 is 14 residues long. Trimming took 4 bases from V and 8 from J, leaving 16 bases between them. DNA of the CDR3: TGTGCCACCAGTGAAGAAGGCCCTCCTCAAGAAGCTTTCTTT. Residues: CATSEEGPPQEAFF.

V usage is TRBV18 and J usage is TRBJ1-3; D gene unclear. The CDR3 length is 13 residues. V lost 0 bases and J lost 8, with 8 bases in between. CDR1 is KGHSH and CDR2 is LQKENI in the germline V gene. The chain's CDR3 is CASSPPGGDTIYF. CDR3 nucleotide sequence: TGTGCCAGCTCACCACCTGGTGGGGACACCATATATTTT.

The J gene is TRBJ2-3, the V gene TRBV7-9; D ambiguous. This CDR3 has 14 residues. The V end lost 5 bases, the J end lost 2 bases, and 11 bases lay between the germline ends. Germline V lookup: CDR1 SEHNR, CDR2 FQNEAQ (reference sequence). In DNA form, the CDR3 reads TGTGCCAGCAGCCTGGGATTGTTCACAGATACGCAGTATTTT. Translating gives CASSLGLFTDTQYF.

This clone has just a few counts. The J gene is TRBJ1-5, the V gene TRBV2; no clear D gene. The CDR3 sequence is 15 residues long. The ends were cut back, 1 base at V and 5 bases at J, with 12 bases in the middle. Germline V lookup: CDR1 SNHLY, CDR2 FYNNEI. The CDR3 region has the DNA TGTGCCAGCAGTGAAGTGGGGTTGCCCTATCAGCCCCAGCATTTT. As protein: CASSEVGLPYQPQHF. Together with reference TRBV2 and TRBJ1-5, the CDR3 gives the full variable domain: EPEVTQTPSHQVTQMGQEVILRCVPISNHLYFYWYRQILGQKVEFLVSFYNNEISEKSEIFDDQFSVERPDGSNFTLKIRSTKLEDSAMYFCASSEVGLPYQPQHFGDGTRLSIL.

The chain links TRBV5-1 to TRBJ1-1, with D unresolved. Per germline, CDR1 SGHRS and CDR2 YFSETQ. The CDR3 contains 14 residues. V was clipped by 0 bases and J by 6 bases, with 12 bases between them. The CDR3 bases are TGCGCCAGCAGCTTGGCGGGCAATTGGGCTGAAGCTTTCTTT. This codes for CASSLAGNWAEAFF.

On this clone itself: In the same sample, other DNA sequences code for this CDR3. The V call is TRBV12-3 or TRBV12-4, the J call TRBJ2-3; D not resolved. There are 11 residues in the CDR3. Between the trimmed V and J ends, which lost 3 bases and 2 bases, there was a span of 0 bases. The CDR3 DNA reads as TGTGCCAGCAGTTTCACAGATACGCAGTATTTT. Protein product: CASSFTDTQYF.

The sample holds one count of this clone. DNA for the CDR3: TGTGCCAGCTCCAGGCGTAGGGACCTAGCCAAAAACATTCAGTACTTC. Translated, it gives CASSRRRDLAKNIQYF. The chain is built from TRBV21-1 and TRBJ2-4. TRBV21-1 is tagged as a pseudogene. CDR3 length equals 16 residues.

J is TRBJ2-1 and V is TRBV5-4; no reliable D call. The CDR3 length is 16 residues. From germline, CDR1 is SGHNT and CDR2 YYREEE (reference sequence). Trimming stripped 4 bases from V and 2 bases from J, with 16 bases between. The CDR3 DNA is TGTGCCAGCAGCCAGGACCCCCAAAGTGCCTACAATGAGCAGTTCTTC. Encoded protein: CASSQDPQSAYNEQFF.

The chain links TRBV6-5 to TRBJ1-6; TRBD1 aligns across 7 bases. Germline-derived CDR1 and CDR2 are MNHEY and SVGAGI. Trimming cost V 2 bases and J 7 bases; bases outside gene matches: 2. There are 14 residues in the CDR3. Written as DNA, the CDR3 is TGTGCCAGCAGTTACGGACAGGAAAATTCACCCCTCCACTTT. Protein sequence: CASSYGQENSPLHF.

J is TRBJ2-1 and V is TRBV7-8, with D perhaps given as TRBD1 or TRBD2 (5 bases each). This CDR3 contains 15 residues. Trimming stripped 5 bases from V and 7 bases from J, with 18 bases between. Germline CDR1 and CDR2: SGHVS and FQNEAQ. The chain's CDR3 is CASSGRTLEGNEQFF. DNA for the CDR3: TGTGCCAGCAGCGGGCGGACCTTAGAGGGGAATGAGCAGTTCTTC.

The chain combines TRBV5-5 with TRBJ2-7; the match to TRBD2 covers 7 bases. The V gene's germline CDR1 is SGHKS and CDR2 YYEKEE (reference sequence). The V and J ends lost 4 bases and 3 bases, in that order; junction bases with no gene match: 10. CDR3 length equals 15 residues. The CDR3 DNA reads TGTGCCAGCAGCCCGCGGAGCCAGCGGGACTACGAGCAGTACTTC. Translation gives CASSPRSQRDYEQYF.

The chain uses TRBV19 and TRBJ1-2; D remains unclear. This CDR3 has 14 residues. CDR1 is LNHDA, CDR2 SQIVND, per germline (reference sequence). Trimming stripped 5 bases from V and 9 bases from J, with 19 bases between. The CDR3 DNA is TGTGCCAGTAGTTCGCCCGGGGTTACGACCCGCTACACCTTC. Translation gives CASSSPGVTTRYTF.

J is TRBJ1-1 and V is TRBV5-1; 9 nucleotides agree with TRBD1. Trimming at V came to 4 bases and at J to 4 bases, leaving 5 bases not matched to a gene. Germline V gene data show CDR1 as SGHRS and CDR2 as YFSETQ. The CDR3 is made up of 14 amino acids. The CDR3 DNA sequence: TGCGCCAGCAGCCTGGGACAGGGTGGCACTGAAGCTTTCTTT. As protein: CASSLGQGGTEAFF.

This chain links TRBV4-3 with TRBJ2-7, with D perhaps matching TRBD1 (6 bases). Trimming stripped 0 bases from V and 2 bases from J, with 11 bases between. The germline V gene encodes CDR1 LGHNA and CDR2 YSLEER. The CDR3 has 15 residues. The CDR3 region has the DNA TGCGCCAGCAGCCAAGAGATCACAGGGCCCTACGAGCAGTACTTC. Protein product: CASSQEITGPYEQYF.

This rearrangement joins TRBV7-9 to TRBJ2-7; TRBD1 might be the D (6 bases). V was shortened by 0 bases and J by 0 bases, with 12 bases between the two germline ends. CDR3 length: 16 residues. Germline CDR1 is SEHNR and CDR2 is FQNEAQ (reference sequence). The CDR3 here is CASSLASGHSSYEQYF. The CDR3 DNA is TGTGCCAGCAGCTTAGCATCGGGACACTCCTCCTACGAGCAGTACTTC.

This sequence joins TRBV4-2 and TRBJ1-2; 7 positions match TRBD1. V lost 4 bases, J lost 8 bases, and 31 bases stayed unmatched. The CDR3 is 21 residues long. Germline lookup yields CDR1 LGHNA and CDR2 YNFKEQ. The CDR3 DNA sequence: TGTGCCAGCAGCCCCCCATCCGTATCTCCCGGTACCTTGGGACAGCTAAAAGGCTACACCTTC. This translates into CASSPPSVSPGTLGQLKGYTF.